The clone carrying this T cell receptor beta chain was seen at least ten times. This sample stems from a study of T cells in Graves' hyperthyroidism and ophthalmopathy. Clinical Activity Scores of at least 3, NOSPECS grades of at least 4 and durations under 3 months characterized ophthalmopathy patients. Out of approximately 10 ml of fresh peripheral blood came the PBMCs. This CDR3 region has 15 residues. The germline gives CDR1 MNHEY, CDR2 SVGEGT. Between the trimmed V and J ends, which lost 5 bases and 1 base, there was a span of 13 bases. Amplification yielded TCR beta CDR3 regions, with RNA transcripts as the source. In the first-round RT-PCR of the TCR CDR3, the HTBI primer set was used. One entry per CDR3 protein, called by TCRdb with MiXCR from the multiplex PCR reads. The sample lists some 500,000 distinct CDR3 sequences, around 16% seen once, with 25% to 30% in the top ten.

The source is a woman in her 30s with Graves' ophthalmopathy. Sequenced sample: blood. The V gene is TRBV6-2 or TRBV6-3, the J gene TRBJ2-3; no clear D gene. CDR3 nucleotide sequence: TGTGCCAGCAGTCAACGCAGGAGAGGCACAGATACGCAGTATTTT. Amino acid sequence: CASSQRRRGTDTQYF.